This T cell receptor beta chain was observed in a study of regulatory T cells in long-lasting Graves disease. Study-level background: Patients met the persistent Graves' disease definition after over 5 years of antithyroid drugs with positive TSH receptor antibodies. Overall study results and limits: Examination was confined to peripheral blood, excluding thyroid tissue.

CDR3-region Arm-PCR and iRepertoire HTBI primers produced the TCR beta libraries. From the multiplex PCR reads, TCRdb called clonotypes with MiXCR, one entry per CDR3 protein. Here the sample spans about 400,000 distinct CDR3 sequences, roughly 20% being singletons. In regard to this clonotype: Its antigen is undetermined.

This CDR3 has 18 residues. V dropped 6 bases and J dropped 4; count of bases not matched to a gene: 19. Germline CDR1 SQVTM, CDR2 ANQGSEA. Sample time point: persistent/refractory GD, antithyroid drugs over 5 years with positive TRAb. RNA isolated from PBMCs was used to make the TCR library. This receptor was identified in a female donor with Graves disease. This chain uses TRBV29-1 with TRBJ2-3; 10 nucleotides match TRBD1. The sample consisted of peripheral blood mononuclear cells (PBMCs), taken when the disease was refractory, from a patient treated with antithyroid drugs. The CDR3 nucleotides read TGCAGCGTGGGGGGACAGGGGAGTTGGGCTAGCGGCCCAGATACGCAGTATTTT. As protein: CSVGGQGSWASGPDTQYF.